This entry concerns a single TCR beta chain. This entry belongs to a study of blood T cell repertoires in COVID-19. The overall study: The samples span acute and convalescent COVID-19 from the United States, Italy and Spain. The cDNA or gDNA used as material had been derived from T cells, B-cell-depleted T cells, or PBMCs.

In the source study's methods: Amplification of reference gene primers was used by the study to estimate nucleated cell counts. This table comes from immunoSEQ multiplex PCR, and its TCRdb copy is limited to in-frame clones, with some not included. V and J calls and clone size are those listed in that table; D and trimming were worked out from the DNA. This repertoire shows some 150,000 clones, roughly 81% found once; its top ten account for 0.85% to 1.2%. CDR1 is SEHNR and CDR2 is FQNEAQ in the germline V gene (reference sequence). The CDR3 is made up of 13 amino acids. V lost 4 bases, J lost 0 bases, and 6 bases lay in between.

The TCR was taken from a man aged 35-49 years with acute or convalescent COVID-19. V usage is TRBV7-9 and J usage is TRBJ1-1, with no clear D. Sequencing used peripheral blood. The CDR3 DNA is TGTGCCAGCAGCTCGAGCATGAACACTGAAGCTTTCTTT. It yields the protein CASSSSMNTEAFF.